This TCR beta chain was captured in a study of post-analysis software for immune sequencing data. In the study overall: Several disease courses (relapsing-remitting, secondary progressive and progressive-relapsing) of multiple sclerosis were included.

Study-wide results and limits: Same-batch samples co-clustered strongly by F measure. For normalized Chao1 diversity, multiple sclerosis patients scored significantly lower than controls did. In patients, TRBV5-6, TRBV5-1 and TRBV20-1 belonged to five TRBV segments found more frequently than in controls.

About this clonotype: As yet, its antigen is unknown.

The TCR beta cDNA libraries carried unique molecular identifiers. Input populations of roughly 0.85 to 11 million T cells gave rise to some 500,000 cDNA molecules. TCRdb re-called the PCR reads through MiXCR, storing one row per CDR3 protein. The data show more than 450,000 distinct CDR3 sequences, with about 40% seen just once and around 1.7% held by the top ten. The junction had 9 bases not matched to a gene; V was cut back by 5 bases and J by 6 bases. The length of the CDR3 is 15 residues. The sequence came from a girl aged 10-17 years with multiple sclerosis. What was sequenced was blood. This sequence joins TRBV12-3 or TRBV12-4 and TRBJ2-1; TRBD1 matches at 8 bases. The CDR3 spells CASSAGTGDPNEQFF. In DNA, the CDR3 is TGTGCCAGCAGTGCCGGGACAGGCGACCCCAATGAGCAGTTCTTC.